This T cell receptor beta chain comes out of a study of memory B cells and T cells in multiple sclerosis (dated by TCRdb to the late 2010s). Concerning the study at large: The study compared TCR beta repertoires of autoproliferating peripheral T cells with brain lesion-infiltrating T cells in multiple sclerosis patients. A couple of multiple sclerosis patients, for whom either brain lesions at autopsy or brain-infiltrating cells from biopsy were available, were included in TCR sequencing. On the study overall, not on this receptor specifically: Clone-set sizes varied between compartments, which affected the numbers of shared clonotypes and made normalization necessary.

The germline V gene provides CDR1 SGHDT and CDR2 YYEEEE. The CDR3, cysteine through phenylalanine, is 11 amino acids long. Only CDR3 DNA is held: 33 bases, read in frame from base 1. Between the V and J ends, shortened by 5 bases and 5 bases respectively, the junction contains 7 bases. This clone showed up just once. Its antigen is currently not known. No per-base quality is available; no much larger clone lies one base away. After CFSE-labeled PBMCs were cultured without any stimulus, the autoproliferating (CFSEdim) and non-proliferating (CFSEhi) T cell fractions were each sequenced on their own. Altogether, roughly 50 million CFSE-labeled PBMCs were kept in culture for around seven days with no stimulus, after which the replicate wells were combined. PBMCs were labeled with roughly 0.5 uM CFSE and cultured without exogenous stimuli in serum-free AIM-V medium. Before use, PBMCs were isolated by Ficoll density gradient centrifugation and cryopreserved. Live 7-AAD-negative cells were sorted on a FACSAria III, washed with PBS, and frozen at -80 degrees C as dry pellets.

Using the immunoSEQ Platform, TCRbeta CDR3 regions were amplified from extracted genomic DNA. Multiplex PCR, high-throughput sequencing and a vendor bioinformatics pipeline were brought together in the immunoSEQ assay. On the study's bioinformatics: Non-productive sequences and CDR3s shorter than 4 amino acids were removed, and clonotype frequencies were recalculated per sample. In immunoSEQ Analyzer 2.0, shared clonotypes were identified as identical CDR3 amino acid, V gene and J gene sequences. To normalize repertoire overlap, the number of shared clonotypes was divided by the product of the two clone-set sizes and multiplied by 1000 to give arbitrary units. TCRdb retrieved this table from immuneACCESS and kept in-frame rearrangements only. Not all clones are present; in checked studies, unresolved V genes account for under half, and no reason is known for the remainder. The DNA gave D and trimming, while V, J and clone size come from that table. The sample yields under 50,000 clones; approximately 80% were counted once. The leading ten clones occupy about 1.1% of the sample.

This chain is built from TRBV5-6 and TRBJ2-5, with the D gene not confidently named. The receptor comes from a human donor with multiple sclerosis. Sequences were obtained from PBMCs from blood kept in culture. The CDR3 protein: CASRQRETQYF. The sequenced DNA: TGTGCCAGCAGACAAAGGGAGACCCAGTACTTC. Reference TRBV5-6 and TRBJ2-5 proteins supply the regions before and after the CDR3; the full variable domain is: DAGVTQSPTHLIKTRGQQVTLRCSPKSGHDTVSWYQQALGQGPQFIFQYYEEEERQRGNFPDRFSGHQFPNYSSELNVNALLLGDSALYLCASRQRETQYFGPGTRLLVL.